This T cell receptor (beta chain) was identified during a study of blood T cell repertoires in COVID-19. On the study more broadly: The origin of the acute and convalescent COVID-19 samples was the United States, Italy and Spain. The cDNA or gDNA used as material had been derived from T cells, B-cell-depleted T cells, or PBMCs.

This CDR3 is built from 15 residues. V was pared by 1 base and J by 4 bases, with 11 bases between. Looked up from germline, CDR1 is MNHNS and CDR2 is SASEGT. In the original processing: Amplification of reference gene primers was used by the study to estimate nucleated cell counts. Produced via immunoSEQ multiplex PCR; TCRdb's table is partial and in-frame only. V, J and clone size are taken as reported in that table, and D and trimming were inferred from the DNA itself. The data contain over 90,000 clones, roughly 87% of them singletons. Material: peripheral blood. This TCR came from a woman of 80 years or more in a cohort sampled during active COVID-19. The J gene is TRBJ2-1, the V gene TRBV6-1; maybe TRBD2 (6 bases). Here the CDR3 reads CASSEGGDWYNEQFF. In nucleotides, the CDR3 is TGTGCCAGCAGTGAAGGGGGGGATTGGTACAATGAGCAGTTCTTC.